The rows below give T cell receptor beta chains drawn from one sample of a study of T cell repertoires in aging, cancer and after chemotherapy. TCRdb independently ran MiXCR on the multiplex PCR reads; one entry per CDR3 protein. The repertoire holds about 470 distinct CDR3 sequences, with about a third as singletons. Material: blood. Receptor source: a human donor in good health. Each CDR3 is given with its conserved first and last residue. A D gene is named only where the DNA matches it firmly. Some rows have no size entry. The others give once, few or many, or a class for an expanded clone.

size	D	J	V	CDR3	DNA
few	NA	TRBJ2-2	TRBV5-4	CASSSPGRRTTGELFF	TGTGCCAGCAGCTCCCCGGGACGGCGAACGACCGGGGAGCTGTTTTTT
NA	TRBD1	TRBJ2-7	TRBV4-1	CASSQGDRVCYEQYF	TGCGCCAGCAGCCAAGGGGACAGGGTCTGCTACGAGCAGTACTTC
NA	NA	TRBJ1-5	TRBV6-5	CASRIREYSNQPQHF	TGTGCCAGCAGAATCAGGGAGTATAGCAATCAGCCCCAGCATTTT
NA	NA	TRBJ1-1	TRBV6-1	CASRETGNTEAFF	TGTGCCAGCAGGGAGACAGGGAACACTGAAGCTTTCTTT
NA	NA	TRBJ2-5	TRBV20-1	CSAREGRGTETQYF	TGCAGTGCTAGAGAAGGCAGGGGGACTGAGACCCAGTACTTC
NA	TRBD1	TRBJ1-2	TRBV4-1	CASSSDRGRWGYTF	TGCGCCAGCAGCTCCGACAGGGGGCGGTGGGGCTACACCTTC
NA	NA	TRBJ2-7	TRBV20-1	CSARDPQSSYEQYF	TGCAGTGCTAGAGATCCACAGTCCTCCTACGAGCAGTACTTC
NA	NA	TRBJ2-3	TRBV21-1	CASSMSEGDTQYF	TGTGCCAGCAGCATGTCGGAGGGGGATACGCAGTATTTT
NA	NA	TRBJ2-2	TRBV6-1	CASSRDGFANAGELFF	TGTGCCAGCAGCCGGGACGGCTTCGCGAACGCCGGGGAGCTGTTTTTT
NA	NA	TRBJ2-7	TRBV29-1	CSVVLGRGEQYF	TGCAGCGTGGTTCTCGGGCGGGGCGAGCAGTACTTC
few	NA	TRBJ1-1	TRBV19	CASSMGRTEAFF	TGTGCCAGTAGTATGGGAAGGACTGAAGCTTTCTTT
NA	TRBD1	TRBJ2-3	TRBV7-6	CASSLRQGIRTDTQYF	TGTGCCAGCAGCTTACGACAGGGGATTCGCACAGATACGCAGTATTTT
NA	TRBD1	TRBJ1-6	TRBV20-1	CSATTGGSYAPLHF	TGCAGTGCTACCACAGGGGGCAGTTATGCACCCCTCCACTTT
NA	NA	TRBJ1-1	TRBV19	CASSIAWQSTEAFF	TGTGCCAGTAGTATAGCCTGGCAGAGCACTGAAGCTTTCTTT
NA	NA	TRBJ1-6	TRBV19	CASSMFEGGNSPLHF	TGTGCCAGTAGTATGTTCGAGGGGGGCAATTCACCCCTCCACTTT
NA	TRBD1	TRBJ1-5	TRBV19	CASTPLGTGSGQPQHF	TGTGCCAGTACTCCTTTGGGGACAGGGTCAGGGCAGCCCCAGCATTTT
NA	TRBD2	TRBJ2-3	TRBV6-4	CASSDPSGTSRGDSDTQYF	TGTGCCAGCAGTGACCCTTCCGGGACTAGCCGCGGGGACAGTGATACGCAGTATTTT
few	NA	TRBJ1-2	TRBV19	CASSIDLRGSYGYTF	TGTGCCAGTAGTATAGATCTCCGAGGGAGCTATGGCTACACCTTC
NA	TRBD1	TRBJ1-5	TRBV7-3	CASSPGQVDYQPQHF	TGTGCCAGCAGTCCGGGACAGGTGGACTATCAGCCCCAGCATTTT
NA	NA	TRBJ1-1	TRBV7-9	CASSLEGLGAFF	TGTGCCAGCAGCTTAGAAGGGTTGGGAGCTTTCTTT
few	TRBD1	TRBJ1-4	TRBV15	CATSREGGQGEKLFF	TGTGCCACCAGCAGAGAGGGGGGACAGGGTGAAAAACTGTTTTTT
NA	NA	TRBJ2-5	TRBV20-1	CSARGGGDQGTQYF	TGCAGTGCTAGAGGGGGCGGGGATCAAGGGACCCAGTACTTC
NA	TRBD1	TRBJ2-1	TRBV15	CATSRSRQGGNEQFF	TGTGCCACCAGCAGATCAAGACAGGGGGGAAATGAGCAGTTCTTC
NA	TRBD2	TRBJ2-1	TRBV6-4	CASSETSGGAYNEQFF	TGTGCCAGCAGTGAGACTAGCGGGGGGGCCTACAATGAGCAGTTCTTC
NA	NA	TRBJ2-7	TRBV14	CASSRRWDDTYEQYF	TGTGCCAGCAGCCGAAGATGGGATGACACCTACGAGCAGTACTTC
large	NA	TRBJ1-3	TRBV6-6	CASSYEGVSGNTIYF	TGTGCCAGCAGTTACGAGGGGGTATCTGGAAACACCATATATTTT
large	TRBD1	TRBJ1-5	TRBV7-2	CASSRQGNQPQHF	TGTGCCAGCAGCCGACAGGGAAATCAGCCCCAGCATTTT
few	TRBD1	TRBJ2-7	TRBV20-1	CSGLIRDRATYEQYF	TGCAGTGGTCTAATCCGGGACAGGGCAACCTACGAGCAGTACTTC
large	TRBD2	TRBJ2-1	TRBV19	CASLGGGQFF	TGTGCCTCCCTCGGGGGGGGGCAGTTCTTC
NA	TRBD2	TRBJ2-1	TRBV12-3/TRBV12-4	CASSPRGLAGNEQFF	TGTGCCAGCAGCCCGCGCGGTCTAGCGGGCAATGAGCAGTTCTTC
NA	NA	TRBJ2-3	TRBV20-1	CSARDMGGTDTQYF	TGCAGTGCTAGAGATATGGGGGGCACAGATACGCAGTATTTT
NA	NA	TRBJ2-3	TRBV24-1	CATSDKRDTQYF	TGTGCCACCAGTGACAAAAGGGATACGCAGTATTTT
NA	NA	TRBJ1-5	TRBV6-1	CASNLQDLEPQHF	TGTGCCAGCAACCTACAGGATTTAGAGCCCCAGCATTTT
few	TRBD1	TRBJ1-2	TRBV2	CASRRTGTPYGYTF	TGTGCCAGCAGGCGGACAGGGACCCCCTATGGCTACACCTTC
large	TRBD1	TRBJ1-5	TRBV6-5	CASSMTGGQPQHF	TGTGCCAGCAGTATGACAGGGGGTCAGCCCCAGCATTTT
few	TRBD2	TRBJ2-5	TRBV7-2	CASSLPAGGRETQYF	TGTGCCAGCAGCTTGCCAGCGGGGGGGCGCGAGACCCAGTACTTC
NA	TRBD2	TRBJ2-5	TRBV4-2	CASSQDFSGGAETQYF	TGTGCCAGCAGCCAAGATTTTAGCGGGGGGGCTGAGACCCAGTACTTC
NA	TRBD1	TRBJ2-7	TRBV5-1	CASSARGQSYEQYF	TGCGCCAGCAGCGCCCGGGGACAGAGCTACGAGCAGTACTTC
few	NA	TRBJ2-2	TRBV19	CASSPGGQNTGELFF	TGTGCCAGTAGTCCCGGGGGGCAGAACACCGGGGAGCTGTTTTTT
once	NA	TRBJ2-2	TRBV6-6	CATLVGGLNTGELFF	TGTGCCACCCTGGTAGGGGGGCTGAACACCGGGGAGCTGTTTTTT
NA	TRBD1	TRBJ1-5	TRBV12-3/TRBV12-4	CASSPGQGDYQPQHF	TGTGCCAGCAGTCCGGGACAGGGGGACTATCAGCCCCAGCATTTT
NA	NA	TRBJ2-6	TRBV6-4	CASSKDSSGANVLTF	TGTGCCAGCAGCAAGGACAGCTCTGGGGCCAACGTCCTGACTTTC
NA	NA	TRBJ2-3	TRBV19	CASRPFGTDTQYF	TGTGCCAGTAGACCTTTCGGCACAGATACGCAGTATTTT
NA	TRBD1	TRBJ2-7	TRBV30	CAWRMGQNSYEQYF	TGTGCCTGGAGGATGGGACAGAACTCCTACGAGCAGTACTTC
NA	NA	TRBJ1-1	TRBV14	CASSQPGMNTEAFF	TGTGCCAGCAGCCAACCAGGAATGAACACTGAAGCTTTCTTT
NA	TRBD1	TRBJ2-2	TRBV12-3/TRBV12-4	CASSYRTGGTGELFF	TGTGCCAGCAGTTACAGGACAGGCGGGACCGGGGAGCTGTTTTTT
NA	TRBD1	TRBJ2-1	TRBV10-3	CAISGTHRGQGAYEQFF	TGTGCCATCAGTGGCACCCACCGGGGACAGGGGGCTTATGAGCAGTTCTTC
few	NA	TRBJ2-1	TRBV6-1	CASSLGASYNEQFF	TGTGCCAGCAGTTTGGGGGCATCCTACAATGAGCAGTTCTTC
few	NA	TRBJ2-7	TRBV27	CASSLGDGAYEQYF	TGTGCCAGCAGTTTAGGGGACGGGGCCTACGAGCAGTACTTC
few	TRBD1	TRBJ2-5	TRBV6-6	CASLQGVTQYF	TGTGCCAGCCTCCAGGGGGTTACCCAGTACTTC